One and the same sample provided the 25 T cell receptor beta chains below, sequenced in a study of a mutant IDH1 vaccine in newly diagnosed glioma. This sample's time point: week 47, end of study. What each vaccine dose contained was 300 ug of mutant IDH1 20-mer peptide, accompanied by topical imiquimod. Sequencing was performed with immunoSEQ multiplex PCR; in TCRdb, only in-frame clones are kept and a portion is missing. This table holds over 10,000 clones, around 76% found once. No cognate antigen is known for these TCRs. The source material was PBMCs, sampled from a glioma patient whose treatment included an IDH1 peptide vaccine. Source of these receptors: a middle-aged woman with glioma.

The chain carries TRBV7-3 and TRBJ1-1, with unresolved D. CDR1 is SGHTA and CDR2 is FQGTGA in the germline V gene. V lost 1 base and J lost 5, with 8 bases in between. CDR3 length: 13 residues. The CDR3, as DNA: TGTGCCAGCAGCTTAAGCGCTAGGACTGAAGCTTTCTTT. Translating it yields CASSLSARTEAFF.

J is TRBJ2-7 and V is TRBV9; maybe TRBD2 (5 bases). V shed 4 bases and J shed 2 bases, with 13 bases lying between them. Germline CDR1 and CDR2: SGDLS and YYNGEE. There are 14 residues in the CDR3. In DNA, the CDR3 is TGTGCCAGCAGCTCCGGAGGAGGTCCCTACGAGCAGTACTTC. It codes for CASSSGGGPYEQYF.

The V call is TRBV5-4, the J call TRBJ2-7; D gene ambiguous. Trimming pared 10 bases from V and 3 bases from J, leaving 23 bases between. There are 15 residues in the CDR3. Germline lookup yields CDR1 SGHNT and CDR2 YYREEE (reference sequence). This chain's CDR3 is CASSLGRVRGYEQYF. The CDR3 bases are TGTGCCTCCAGCTTGGGAAGGGTAAGAGGCTACGAGCAGTACTTC. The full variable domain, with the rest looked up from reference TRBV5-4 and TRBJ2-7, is ETGVTQSPTHLIKTRGQQVTLRCSSQSGHNTVSWYQQALGQGPQFIFQYYREEENGRGNFPPRFSGLQFPNYSSELNVNALELDDSALYLCASSLGRVRGYEQYFGPGTRLTVT.

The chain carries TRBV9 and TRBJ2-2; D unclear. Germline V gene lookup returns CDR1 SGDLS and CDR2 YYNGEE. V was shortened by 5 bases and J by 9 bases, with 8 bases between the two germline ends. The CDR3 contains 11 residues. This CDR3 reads CASSLSRELFF. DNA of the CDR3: TGTGCCAGCAGTCTCTCTAGGGAGCTGTTTTTT.

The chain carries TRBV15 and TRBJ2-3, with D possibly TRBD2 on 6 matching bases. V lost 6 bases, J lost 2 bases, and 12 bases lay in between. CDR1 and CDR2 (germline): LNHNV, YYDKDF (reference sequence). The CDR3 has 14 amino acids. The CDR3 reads CATSPGSSTDTQYF. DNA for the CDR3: TGTGCCACCAGTCCCGGGAGCTCCACAGATACGCAGTATTTT.

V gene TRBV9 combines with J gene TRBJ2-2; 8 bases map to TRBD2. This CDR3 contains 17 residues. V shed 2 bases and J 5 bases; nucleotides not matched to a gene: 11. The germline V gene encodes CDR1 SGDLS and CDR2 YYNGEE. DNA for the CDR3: TGTGCCAGCAGCGTCTTAAGCGGGGGATTTCGGACCGGGGAGCTGTTTTTT. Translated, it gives CASSVLSGGFRTGELFF.

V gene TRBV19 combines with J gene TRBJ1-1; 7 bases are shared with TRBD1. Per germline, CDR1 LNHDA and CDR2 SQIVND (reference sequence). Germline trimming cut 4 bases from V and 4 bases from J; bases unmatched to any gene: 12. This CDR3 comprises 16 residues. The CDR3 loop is CASSSYRGMGLTEAFF. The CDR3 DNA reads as TGTGCCAGTAGTAGCTACAGGGGAATGGGCCTCACTGAAGCTTTCTTT. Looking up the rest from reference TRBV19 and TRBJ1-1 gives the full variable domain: DGGITQSPKYLFRKEGQNVTLSCEQNLNHDAMYWYRQDPGQGLRLIYYSQIVNDFQKGDIAEGYSVSREKKESFPLTVTSAQKNPTAFYLCASSSYRGMGLTEAFFGQGTRLTVV.

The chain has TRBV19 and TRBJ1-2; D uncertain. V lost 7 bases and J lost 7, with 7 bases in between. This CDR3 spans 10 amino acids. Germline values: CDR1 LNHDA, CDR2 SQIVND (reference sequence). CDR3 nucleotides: TGTGCCAGTAACAGTGGTGGCTACACCTTC. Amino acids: CASNSGGYTF. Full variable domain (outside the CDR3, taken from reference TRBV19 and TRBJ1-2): DGGITQSPKYLFRKEGQNVTLSCEQNLNHDAMYWYRQDPGQGLRLIYYSQIVNDFQKGDIAEGYSVSREKKESFPLTVTSAQKNPTAFYLCASNSGGYTFGSGTRLTVV.

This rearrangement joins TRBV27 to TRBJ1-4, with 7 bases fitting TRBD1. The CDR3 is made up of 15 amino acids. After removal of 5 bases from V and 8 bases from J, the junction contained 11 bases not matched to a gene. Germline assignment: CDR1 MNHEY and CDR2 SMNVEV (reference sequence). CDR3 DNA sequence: TGTGCCAGCAGTCCACAGGGGCCCCTTTGGGAAAAACTGTTTTTT. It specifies CASSPQGPLWEKLFF.

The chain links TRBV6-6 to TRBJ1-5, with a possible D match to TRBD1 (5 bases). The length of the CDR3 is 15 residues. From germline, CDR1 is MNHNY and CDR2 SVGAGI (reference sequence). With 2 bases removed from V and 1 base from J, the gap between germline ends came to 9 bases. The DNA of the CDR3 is TGTGCCAGCAGTTACGACAGAAAAAGCAATCAGCCCCAGCATTTT. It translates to CASSYDRKSNQPQHF.

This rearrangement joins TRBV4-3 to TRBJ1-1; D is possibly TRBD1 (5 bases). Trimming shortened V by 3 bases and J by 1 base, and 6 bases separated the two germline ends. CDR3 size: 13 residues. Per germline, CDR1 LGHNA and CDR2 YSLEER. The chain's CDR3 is CASSHRANTEAFF. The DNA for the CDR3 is TGCGCCAGCAGCCACAGGGCGAACACTGAAGCTTTCTTT.

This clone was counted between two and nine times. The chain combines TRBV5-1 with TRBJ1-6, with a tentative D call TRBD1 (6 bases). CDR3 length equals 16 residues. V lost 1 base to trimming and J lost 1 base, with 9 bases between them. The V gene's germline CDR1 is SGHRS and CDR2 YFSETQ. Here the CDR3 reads CASSLTGRSYNSPLHF. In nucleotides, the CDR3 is TGCGCCAGCAGCTTGACAGGGCGTTCCTATAATTCACCCCTCCACTTT.

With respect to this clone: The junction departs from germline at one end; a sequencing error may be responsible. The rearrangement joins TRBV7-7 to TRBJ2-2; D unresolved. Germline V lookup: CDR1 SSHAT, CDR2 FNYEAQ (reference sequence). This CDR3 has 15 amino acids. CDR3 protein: CASSSSLEGPGELFF. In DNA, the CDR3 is TGTGCTAGCAGCTCTTCCCTAGAAGGTCCCGGGGAGCTGTTTTTT.

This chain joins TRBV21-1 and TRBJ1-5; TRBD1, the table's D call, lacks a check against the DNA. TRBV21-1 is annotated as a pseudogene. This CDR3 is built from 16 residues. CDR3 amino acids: CASSKADRQINQPQHF. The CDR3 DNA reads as TGTGCCAGCAGCAAAGCGGATCGACAGATCAATCAGCCCCAGCATTTT.

DNA of the CDR3: TGCGCCAGCGCTGAATCAGATACGCAGTATTTT. Its protein product is CASAESDTQYF. The chain recombines TRBV10-2 with TRBJ2-3; D is uncertain. Germline-derived CDR1 and CDR2 are WSHSY and SAAADI. Trimming stripped 8 bases from V and 4 bases from J, with 7 bases between. The CDR3 covers 11 residues.

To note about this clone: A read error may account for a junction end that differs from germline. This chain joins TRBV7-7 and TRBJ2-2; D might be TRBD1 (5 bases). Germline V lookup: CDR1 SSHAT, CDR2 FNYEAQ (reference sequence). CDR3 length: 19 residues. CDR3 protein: CASSYDRRPLLTNTGELFF. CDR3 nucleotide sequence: TGTGCTAGCAGTTACGACAGACGTCCCCTTTTAACAAACACCGGGGAGCTGTTTTTT. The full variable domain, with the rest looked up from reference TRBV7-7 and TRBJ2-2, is GAGVSQSPRYKVTKRGQDVTLRCDPISSHATLYWYQQALGQGPEFLTYFNYEAQPDKSGLPSDRFSAERPEGSISTLTIQRTEQRDSAMYRCASSYDRRPLLTNTGELFFGEGSRLTVL.

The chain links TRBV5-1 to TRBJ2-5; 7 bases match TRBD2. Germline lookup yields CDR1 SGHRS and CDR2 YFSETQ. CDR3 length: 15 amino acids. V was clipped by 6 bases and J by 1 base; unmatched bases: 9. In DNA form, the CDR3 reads TGCGCCAGCAAACGGTCCCTAGCGGTCCAAGAGACCCAGTACTTC. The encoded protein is CASKRSLAVQETQYF.

The chain's CDR3 is CASSSGGSTDTQYF. CDR3 bases: TGTGCCAGCAGCTCGGGTGGGAGCACAGATACGCAGTATTTT. The chain carries TRBV7-2 and TRBJ2-3; no clear D. V was trimmed by 4 bases and J by 0 bases, leaving 8 bases between them. Germline values: CDR1 SGHTA, CDR2 FQGNSA. The CDR3 extends over 14 amino acids.

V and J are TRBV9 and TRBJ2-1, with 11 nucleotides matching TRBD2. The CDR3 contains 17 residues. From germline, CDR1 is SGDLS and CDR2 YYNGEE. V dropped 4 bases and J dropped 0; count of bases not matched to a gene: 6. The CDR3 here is CASSTRTSGHSYNEQFF. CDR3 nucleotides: TGTGCCAGCAGCACCCGGACTAGCGGGCACTCCTACAATGAGCAGTTCTTC.

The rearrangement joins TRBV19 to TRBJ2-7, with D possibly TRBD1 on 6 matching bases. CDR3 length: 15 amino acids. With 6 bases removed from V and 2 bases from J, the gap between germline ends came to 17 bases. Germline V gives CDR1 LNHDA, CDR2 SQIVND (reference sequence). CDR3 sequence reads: CASSTTPTGPYEQYF. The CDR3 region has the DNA TGTGCCAGTAGCACCACCCCAACAGGGCCCTACGAGCAGTACTTC.

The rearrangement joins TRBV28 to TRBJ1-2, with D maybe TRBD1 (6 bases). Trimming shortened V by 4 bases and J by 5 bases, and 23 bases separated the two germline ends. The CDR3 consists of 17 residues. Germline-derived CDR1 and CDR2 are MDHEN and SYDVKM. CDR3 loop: CASSSLRGRTAGYGYTF. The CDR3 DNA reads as TGTGCCAGCAGTTCCTTGCGGGGGCGGACAGCGGGATATGGCTACACCTTC.

CDR3 in amino acids: CASSSENYRGLVNEQFF. Here the CDR3 DNA reads TGTGCCAGCAGCTCCGAAAATTACAGGGGTCTTGTAAATGAGCAGTTCTTC. This chain uses TRBV7-9 with TRBJ2-1; TRBD1 agrees at 7 bases. This CDR3 spans 17 amino acids. Germline V CDR1 and CDR2: SEHNR, FQNEAQ (reference sequence). With V trimmed by 4 bases and J by 7 bases, 16 bases remained unmatched.

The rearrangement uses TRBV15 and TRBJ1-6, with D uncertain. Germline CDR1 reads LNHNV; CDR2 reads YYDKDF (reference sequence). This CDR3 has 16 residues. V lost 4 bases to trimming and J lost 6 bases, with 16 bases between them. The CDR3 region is CATSTRVMGGNSPLHF. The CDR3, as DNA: TGTGCCACCAGCACCCGGGTGATGGGCGGTAATTCACCCCTCCACTTT.

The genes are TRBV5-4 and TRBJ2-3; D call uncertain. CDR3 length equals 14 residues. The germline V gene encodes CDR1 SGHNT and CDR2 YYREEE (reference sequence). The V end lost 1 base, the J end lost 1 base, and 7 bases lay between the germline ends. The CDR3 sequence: CASSLLSGTDTQYF. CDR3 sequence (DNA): TGTGCCAGCAGCTTGTTGTCAGGCACAGATACGCAGTATTTT.

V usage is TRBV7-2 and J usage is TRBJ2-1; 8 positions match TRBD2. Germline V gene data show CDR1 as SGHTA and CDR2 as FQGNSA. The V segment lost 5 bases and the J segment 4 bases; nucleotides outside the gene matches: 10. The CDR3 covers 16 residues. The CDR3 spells CASSVLGGRSYNEQFF. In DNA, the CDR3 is TGTGCCAGCAGCGTCTTGGGCGGGAGGTCTTACAATGAGCAGTTCTTC.